The next 16 T cell receptor beta chains were all read from a single sample in a study of T-cell reconstitution after alpha-beta-depleted transplantation in children. Preparation of the TCRbeta library involved a method that used unique molecular identifiers. TCRdb processed the PCR reads anew with MiXCR; each CDR3 protein has one entry. The sample consists of more than 400,000 distinct CDR3 sequences, roughly 11% of them appearing once. Specimen: PBMCs, mostly from graft donor cells, collected 180 days after TCRalphabeta/CD19-depleted stem cell transplant. The receptors shown here come from a female patient aged 2 to 10 who had a stem cell transplant for aplastic anemia, so the T cells may come from the graft donor.

This clonotype occurred many times. In DNA, the CDR3 is TGTGCCAGCAGTTCGGGAGCGGATGGGCCCTCCTACGAGCAGTACGTC. The encoded protein is CASSSGADGPSYEQYV. The chain is built from TRBV28 and TRBJ2-7, with a weak D call TRBD2 (6 bases). The V and J ends lost 4 bases and 0 bases respectively, with 16 bases between them. Germline values: CDR1 MDHEN, CDR2 SYDVKM. The CDR3 runs 16 residues.

This sequence joins TRBV11-3 and TRBJ1-5; D remains ambiguous. CDR1 and CDR2 from the germline V gene are SGHNT and YENEEA. The CDR3 is 12 residues long. The ends were cut back, 5 bases at V and 5 bases at J, with 7 bases in the middle. CDR3 in amino acids: CASSNSHQPQHF. CDR3 nucleotides: TGTGCCAGCAGCAACAGTCATCAGCCCCAGCATTTT.

The table lists this clonotype with a few counts. The chain carries TRBV27 and TRBJ1-1, with a possible D match to TRBD1 (5 bases). Germline CDR1 and CDR2: MNHEY and SMNVEV (reference sequence). The CDR3 spans 15 residues. Trimming pared 8 bases from V and 6 bases from J, leaving 22 bases between. CDR3 sequence reads: CASLSPARATPEAFF. DNA for the CDR3: TGTGCCAGCCTTTCCCCCGCCAGGGCAACCCCTGAAGCTTTCTTT.

This chain uses TRBV12-3 or TRBV12-4 with TRBJ1-2, with TRBD1 as a possible D gene (6 bases). V was clipped by 5 bases and J by 5 bases, with 15 bases between them. The CDR3 extends over 14 amino acids. The CDR3 loop reads CASSRRTETYGYTF. DNA of the CDR3: TGTGCCAGCAGTCGCCGGACAGAAACTTATGGCTACACCTTC.

The chain is built from TRBV7-2 and TRBJ2-1, with D perhaps TRBD2 (6 bases). CDR3 length equals 16 residues. Germline lookup yields CDR1 SGHTA and CDR2 FQGNSA. The germline V and J ends were trimmed by 7 bases and 0 bases, with 16 bases remaining between them. The CDR3 protein is CASTSLAMSSYNEQFF. The CDR3 DNA reads as TGTGCCAGCACCTCCCTAGCGATGAGCTCCTACAATGAGCAGTTCTTC.

The chain employs TRBV4-3 and TRBJ2-1, with 7 nucleotides matching TRBD1. The CDR3 covers 16 residues. V gave up 3 bases and J gave up 0 bases; unmatched junction bases: 5. Germline assignment: CDR1 LGHNA and CDR2 YSLEER. The CDR3 DNA is TGCGCCAGCAGCCATAAAGACAGGGCCTCCTACAATGAGCAGTTCTTC. Encoded protein: CASSHKDRASYNEQFF.

This clonotype appeared a few times. The rearrangement links TRBV18 to TRBJ2-2, with a weak D call TRBD1 (6 bases). V shed 2 bases and J shed 1 base, with 11 bases lying between them. The germline V gene has CDR1 KGHSH and CDR2 LQKENI. This CDR3 comprises 16 residues. The CDR3 DNA is TGTGCCAGCTCACCAGGGGGCCGGGTGAACACCGGGGAGCTGTTTTTT. Its translation is CASSPGGRVNTGELFF.

The chain joins TRBV21-1 to TRBJ2-7; the table's TRBD2 call for D was not verified on the DNA. TRBV21-1 is tagged as a pseudogene. The CDR3 has 14 residues. CDR3 sequence reads: CASGKVGGKAEQYV. The CDR3 nucleotides read TGTGCCAGCGGGAAGGTTGGCGGGAAGGCCGAGCAGTACGTC.

This clonotype was counted many times. The genes are TRBV10-3 and TRBJ2-5; 7 bases align to TRBD1. CDR3 length: 13 residues. CDR1 and CDR2 from the germline V gene are ENHRY and SYGVKD. Losses at the gene ends were 8 bases for V and 3 bases for J; bases not matched to a gene: 6. Here the CDR3 reads CAIARDREETQYF. The CDR3 DNA sequence: TGTGCCATCGCCCGGGACAGAGAAGAGACCCAGTACTTC.

The chain recombines TRBV19 with TRBJ2-2; D possibly matches TRBD1 or TRBD2 (6 bases each). Germline V CDR1 and CDR2: LNHDA, SQIVND (reference sequence). The V and J ends lost 3 bases and 2 bases respectively, with 13 bases between them. The CDR3 covers 16 residues. The DNA of the CDR3 is TGTGCCAGTAGTATTTTGGGGGGCCTTAACACCGGGGAGCTGTTTTTT. It yields the protein CASSILGGLNTGELFF.

The chain couples TRBV7-6 to TRBJ2-5; 12 positions match TRBD2. In germline, CDR1 is SGHVS, CDR2 FNYEAQ. There are 17 residues in the CDR3. Trimming removed 4 bases from V and 5 bases from J; junction bases left unmatched: 11. The CDR3: CASSSPLGLAGFETQYF. DNA for the CDR3: TGTGCCAGCAGCTCACCCCTTGGACTAGCGGGGTTTGAGACCCAGTACTTC.

V and J are TRBV4-3 and TRBJ2-1, with TRBD2 identical over 8 bases. V shed 0 bases and J 7 bases; nucleotides not matched to a gene: 5. Per the germline V gene, CDR1 is LGHNA and CDR2 is YSLEER. The CDR3 has 15 residues. The CDR3 here is CASSQDGREGNEQFF. The CDR3 region has the DNA TGCGCCAGCAGCCAAGACGGGAGGGAAGGGAATGAGCAGTTCTTC.

The rearrangement links TRBV28 to TRBJ1-4; D is undetermined. The germline V gene encodes CDR1 MDHEN and CDR2 SYDVKM. CDR3 length equals 14 residues. Trimming pared 8 bases from V and 0 bases from J, leaving 10 bases between. The CDR3 loop reads CASGAVSTNEKLFF. The CDR3 DNA reads TGTGCCAGCGGTGCGGTTTCAACTAATGAAAAACTGTTTTTT.

The chain carries TRBV20-1 and TRBJ2-7; 9 bases are shared with TRBD1. This CDR3 has 13 residues. Germline V gene data show CDR1 as DFQATT and CDR2 as SNEGSKA (reference sequence). V was clipped by 6 bases and J by 4 bases; unmatched bases: 7. CDR3: CSASRQGVYEQYF. The CDR3 bases are TGCAGTGCGTCAAGACAGGGGGTTTACGAGCAGTACTTC.

The CDR3 protein is CASSFQRAQETQYF. CDR3 nucleotides: TGTGCCAGCAGCTTTCAAAGGGCCCAAGAGACCCAGTACTTC. The chain carries TRBV11-2 and TRBJ2-5; unclear D gene. The ends were cut back, 3 bases at V and 1 base at J, with 9 bases in the middle. CDR3 length: 14 amino acids. Germline CDR1 reads SGHAT; CDR2 reads FQNNGV.

The chain combines TRBV6-1 with TRBJ1-2; possibly TRBD1 for D (5 bases). The CDR3 contains 14 residues. V was trimmed by 7 bases and J by 12 bases, leaving 24 bases between them. Germline assignment: CDR1 MNHNS and CDR2 SASEGT. In nucleotides, the CDR3 is TGTGCCAGCATCTTAGATTACGGGCGTCGGGGCCACACCTTC. Translation: CASILDYGRRGHTF.